This T cell receptor beta chain was recorded in a study of a mutant IDH1 vaccine in newly diagnosed glioma. General study results and limits: Overall, more than 85% of patients had vaccine-induced immune responses.

Of note for this clone: As yet, its antigen is unknown.

From germline, CDR1 is SQVTM and CDR2 ANQGSEA. The CDR3 has 11 amino acids. Time point: baseline, week 1 (first vaccination visit). Treatment of the sample: pre-vaccination baseline after standard-of-care therapy. New IDH1-mutant, ATRX-lost WHO grade 3 or 4 astrocytomas occurred in donors. TCRdb's table, derived via immunoSEQ multiplex PCR, lists solely in-frame clones and lacks some. The sample has about 92,000 clones, 80% to 90% seen once. Sequencing was performed on PBMCs, taken from a glioma patient treated with radiotherapy, temozolomide or both. The chain couples TRBV29-1 to TRBJ2-2, with D uncertain. The receptor was isolated from a woman between 45 and 65 years old with glioma. The CDR3 region has the DNA TGCAGTGCCAGTAACACCGGGGAGCTGTTTTTT. It specifies CSASNTGELFF.